The clone carrying this T cell receptor (beta chain) was seen only a few times. The CDR3 has 15 amino acids. From germline, CDR1 is SGDLS and CDR2 YYNGEE. V dropped 0 bases and J dropped 5 bases, with 14 bases sitting between them. The study reverse transcribed the entire isolated RNA, so it sequenced expressed TCRB transcripts. Clones were read by immunoSEQ multiplex PCR, and TCRdb kept only the in-frame ones, dropping some. The profile shows a few hundred thousand clones, roughly 14% of them singletons. The sample belongs to a study of beta chain features in type 1 diabetes. Study summary: Examination covered 107,917,701 sorted cells spanning all samples.

V is TRBV9 and J is TRBJ2-5; D not certain. This receptor was taken from a man between 25 and 39 years old in good health. Material: naive CD4+ T cells from blood. Written as DNA, the CDR3 is TGTGCCAGCAGCGTAGACCCAGACTCGCTGGAGACCCAGTACTTC. It encodes CASSVDPDSLETQYF.